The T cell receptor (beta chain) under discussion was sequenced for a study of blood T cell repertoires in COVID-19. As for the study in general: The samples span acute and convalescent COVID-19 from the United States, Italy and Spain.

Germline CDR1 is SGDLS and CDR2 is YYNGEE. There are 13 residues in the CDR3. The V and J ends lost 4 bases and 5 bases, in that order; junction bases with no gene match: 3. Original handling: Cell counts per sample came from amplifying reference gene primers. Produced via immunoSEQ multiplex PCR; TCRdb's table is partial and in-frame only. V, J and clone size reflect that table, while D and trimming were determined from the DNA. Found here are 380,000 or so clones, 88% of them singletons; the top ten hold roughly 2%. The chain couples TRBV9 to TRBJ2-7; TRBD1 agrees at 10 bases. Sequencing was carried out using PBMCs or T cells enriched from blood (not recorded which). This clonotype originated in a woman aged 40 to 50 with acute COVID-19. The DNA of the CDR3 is TGTGCCAGCAGCTCGGGGACAGGGGACGAGCAGTACTTC. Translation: CASSSGTGDEQYF.